This T cell receptor beta chain is from a study of cytomegalovirus exposure and HLA in healthy donors. The V segment lost 3 bases and the J segment 1 base; nucleotides outside the gene matches: 5. The V gene's germline CDR1 is SGHTA and CDR2 FQGNSA. The CDR3 is made up of 15 amino acids. PCR involved 60 Vbeta and 13 Jbeta primers. Generated by immunoSEQ multiplex PCR, the TCRdb table keeps only in-frame clones and is missing some. The sample carries 200,000 or so clones, approximately 84% recorded once. About this clone itself: Its specificity is unknown.

Study conclusions and caveats: One later analysis reportedly identified an Asian-associated ancestry cluster that showed fewer N-insertions than the approximately 700-donor mean. Most TCR sequences were rare, but some public TCRs occurred in many donors. Common viral pathogens were later found to be apparently linked to several of the most significant clusters. In a later analysis, CMV-associated beta chains were mostly HLA-associated, it appeared.

This chain uses TRBV7-2 with TRBJ1-1; 7 bases agree with TRBD1. Input material: PBMCs. The sequence was collected from a boy younger than 18 in good health and CMV-seronegative. The CDR3 DNA reads TGTGCCAGCAGCTTCCGACAGGGCGCGAACACTGAAGCTTTCTTT. Translation gives CASSFRQGANTEAFF.